A single sample gave rise to the 21 T cell receptor beta chains below, sequenced in a study of T cells in women clearing cervical HPV infection. Repertoires were generated with immunoSEQ multiplex PCR, while TCRdb's copy carries only in-frame clones and drops some. The sample table includes about 45,000 clones. Sequenced: blood buffy coat. These receptors originate from a woman aged 18 to 75 with a cervical HPV16 infection that either progressed to CIN3+ or cleared (not recorded which).

With regard to this clone: The read ends 3 residues early relative to the CDR3; the germline J gene fills the gap. The chain has TRBV20-1 and TRBJ1-3, with unresolved D. CDR3 size: 14 residues. CDR1 DFQATT and CDR2 SNEGSKA come from the germline V gene (reference sequence). V lost 5 bases and J lost 0, with 11 bases in between. The CDR3 spells CSAAPAGSGNTIYF. The CDR3 DNA, read in part, is TGCAGTGCTGCGCCGGCGGGCTCTGGAAACACC.

Comment on this clone: The read stops 3 residues short of the end of the CDR3; the missing end is completed from the germline J gene. V gene TRBV20-1 combines with J gene TRBJ1-4; D possibly corresponds to TRBD1 (6 bases). The CDR3 contains 11 residues. The germline gives CDR1 DFQATT, CDR2 SNEGSKA (reference sequence). V lost 5 bases, J lost 10 bases, and 11 bases lay in between. The CDR3 loop reads CSAGTSGKLFF. The part of the CDR3 DNA that was read is TGCAGTGCTGGGACATCCGGAAAA.

Incomplete CDR3 DNA: TGTGCCAGCTCGAGGAATGGAGGGTTTGGGAATGAG. Translation: CASSRNGGFGNE. The complete CDR3 sequence is CASSRNGGFGNEQFF. V is TRBV6-4 and J is TRBJ2-1; D may be TRBD2 (6 bases). The CDR3 end falls 3 residues outside the read, so it is completed with the germline J gene. CDR1 and CDR2 (germline): MRHNA, SNTAGT. V lost 8 bases, J lost 7 bases, and 21 bases lay in between. This CDR3 contains 15 residues.

In the case of this clone: The read falls 3 residues short of the CDR3 end, and the missing part is taken from the germline J gene. The chain joins TRBV7-8 to TRBJ1-5; D not resolved. Germline values: CDR1 SGHVS, CDR2 FQNEAQ. The CDR3 has 13 amino acids. CDR3 amino acids: CASSLDGAYPQHF. The CDR3 bases that were read are TGTGCCAGCAGCTTAGACGGTGCCTACCCC.

The chain's CDR3 is CASKDSNYGYTF. The CDR3 DNA, read in part, is TGTGCCAGCAAGGACAGTAACTATGGC. The J gene is TRBJ1-2, the V gene TRBV2; a weak D match, TRBD1 (6 bases). The read is 3 residues too short to cover the CDR3 end, so that end is filled in from the germline J gene. The CDR3 is 12 residues long. Looked up from germline, CDR1 is SNHLY and CDR2 is FYNNEI. Trimming left V 7 bases short and J 1 base short, with 7 bases between.

As regards this clone: The read stops 3 residues short of the end of the CDR3; the missing end is completed from the germline J gene. The chain has TRBV19 and TRBJ2-4; D possibly corresponds to TRBD1 (5 bases). The V and J ends lost 7 bases and 7 bases respectively, with 17 bases between them. Germline V CDR1 and CDR2: LNHDA, SQIVND (reference sequence). CDR3 length: 14 residues. Incomplete CDR3 DNA: TGTGCCAGTACCGACCGAATCTACAGGAACATT. Its protein is CASTDRIYRNI. The complete CDR3 reads CASTDRIYRNIQYF.

Regarding this clone: Read sequence stops 3 residues before the CDR3 end, and the germline J gene provides the missing end. The chain is built from TRBV20-1 and TRBJ2-1, with TRBD2 matching over 10 bases. Losses at the gene ends were 6 bases for V and 9 bases for J; bases not matched to a gene: 8. The CDR3 has 13 residues. Germline V gene sequence: CDR1 DFQATT, CDR2 SNEGSKA (reference sequence). This CDR3 is CSANPGLASEQFF. The sequenced part of the CDR3 DNA is TGCAGTGCAAACCCGGGACTAGCGAGTGAG.

Comments on this clone: Read coverage stops 3 residues before the CDR3 terminus; the germline J gene supplies the remainder. The chain carries TRBV5-3 and TRBJ2-5; 9 bases are shared with TRBD1. TRBV5-3 falls under the ORF class, with uncertain function. The CDR3 has 16 amino acids. CDR3 region: CARSSTGTGFSDTQYF. CDR3 bases read: TGTGCCAGAAGCAGCACCGGGACAGGGTTTTCTGATACC.

Regarding this clone: The read ends 3 residues early relative to the CDR3; the germline J gene fills the gap. The chain couples TRBV10-3 to TRBJ1-2, with 7 bases that match TRBD1. Germline CDR1 and CDR2: ENHRY and SYGVKD. V lost 0 bases and J lost 4; bases outside the gene matches: 14. CDR3 length: 18 residues. The CDR3 DNA, read in part, is TGTGCCATCAGTGAGTCGATGCTACGCGAGGGACAGCCCTATGGC. Translation gives CAISESMLREGQPYG. The full CDR3 protein is CAISESMLREGQPYGYTF.

To note about this clone: Read sequence stops 3 residues before the CDR3 end, and the germline J gene provides the missing end. The genes are TRBV5-1 and TRBJ2-3, with D tentatively TRBD2 (6 bases). Per germline, CDR1 SGHRS and CDR2 YFSETQ. This CDR3 spans 13 amino acids. Trimming shortened V by 5 bases and J by 5 bases, and 12 bases separated the two germline ends. The chain's CDR3 is CASRASVGDTQYF. The CDR3 DNA, read in part, is TGCGCCAGCAGGGCTAGCGTAGGAGATACG.

Note on this clone: The read is 3 residues too short to cover the CDR3 end, so that end is filled in from the germline J gene. The chain links TRBV10-3 to TRBJ1-5; 7 nucleotides agree with TRBD1. The trim removed 10 bases at V and 2 bases at J, leaving 5 bases unmatched. The CDR3 is made up of 13 amino acids. Germline CDR1 reads ENHRY; CDR2 reads SYGVKD. The DNA read from the CDR3 is TGTGCCACTCAGGGGGAAGGCAATCAGCCC. It codes for CATQGEGNQP. The CDR3 in its entirety is CATQGEGNQPQHF.

A remark on this clone: The read ends 3 residues early relative to the CDR3; the germline J gene fills the gap. The V and J genes are TRBV24-1 and TRBJ1-2, with TRBD1 matching over 7 bases. The CDR3 consists of 16 residues. Germline assignment: CDR1 KGHDR and CDR2 SFDVKD. V lost 3 bases to trimming and J lost 5 bases; unmatched junction nucleotides: 11. The CDR3: CATSDPSGQYPYGYTF. CDR3 DNA, as far as it was read: TGTGCCACCAGTGATCCTTCGGGACAGTACCCTTATGGC.

A remark on this clone: The read ends 3 residues before the CDR3 terminus; that terminus is restored from the germline J gene. The chain recombines TRBV4-1 with TRBJ1-6; D ambiguous. The V gene's germline CDR1 is MGHRA and CDR2 YSYEKL. The CDR3 is 17 residues long. With 0 bases removed from V and 6 bases from J, the gap between germline ends came to 15 bases. The part of the CDR3 DNA that was read is TGCGCCAGCAGCCAAGATAACCCTATAGTCGGTAATTCACCC. The encoded protein is CASSQDNPIVGNSP. The complete CDR3 reads CASSQDNPIVGNSPLHF.

Regarding this clone: The CDR3 extends 3 residues past the end of the read, so its final part is completed from the germline J gene. The V gene is TRBV10-3, the J gene TRBJ2-3; 10 bases align to TRBD1. Germline V gene sequence: CDR1 ENHRY, CDR2 SYGVKD. The CDR3 covers 15 residues. Trimming at V came to 3 bases and at J to 5 bases, leaving 5 bases not matched to a gene. The CDR3 is CAISDLGQGGDTQYF. Incomplete CDR3 DNA: TGTGCCATCAGTGACCTAGGACAGGGGGGAGATACG.

Worth noting for this clone: The read ends 3 residues shy of where the CDR3 ends; the end is completed using the germline J gene. V usage is TRBV5-1 and J usage is TRBJ2-7; possible D gene TRBD1, 6 bases. Germline loops: CDR1 SGHRS, CDR2 YFSETQ. V lost 0 bases, J lost 2 bases, and 12 bases lay in between. This CDR3 comprises 15 residues. The CDR3 region is CASSLARQATYEQYF. The sequenced part of the CDR3 DNA is TGCGCCAGCAGCTTGGCCCGACAGGCCACCTACGAG.

On this clone: From the germline J gene comes the end of the CDR3, since the read stops 3 residues before it. V usage is TRBV20-1 and J usage is TRBJ2-2; D possibly corresponds to TRBD1 (6 bases). V was pared by 7 bases and J by 1 base, with 7 bases between. Per germline, CDR1 DFQATT and CDR2 SNEGSKA (reference sequence). The CDR3 totals 12 residues. Partial CDR3 DNA: TGCAGTGTGACAGGGAACACCGGGGAG. Protein product: CSVTGNTGE. The entire CDR3 is CSVTGNTGELFF.

As to this clone: The read gets to within 3 residues of the CDR3 end, and the germline J gene fills in the rest. The chain is built from TRBV20-1 and TRBJ2-1; 9 nucleotides agree with TRBD2. The CDR3 sequence is 15 residues long. Germline CDR1 and CDR2: DFQATT and SNEGSKA (reference sequence). With V trimmed by 6 bases and J by 4 bases, 10 bases remained unmatched. The CDR3 DNA, read in part, is TGCAGTGCCTACTTAGCGGGAGCAAATTACAATGAG. Protein: CSAYLAGANYNE. The full-length CDR3 reads as CSAYLAGANYNEQFF.

Concerning this clone: With the read ending 3 residues before the CDR3 end, the germline J gene is used to fill in that end. The chain is built from TRBV11-2 and TRBJ2-7; D tentatively reads TRBD1 or TRBD2 (7 bases each). V was pared by 5 bases and J by 3 bases, with 17 bases between. This CDR3 has 15 amino acids. The germline gives CDR1 SGHAT, CDR2 FQNNGV. The DNA read from the CDR3 is TGTGCCAGCAGCACCCGGGGAGGGGGCGGCTACGAG. Translated, it gives CASSTRGGGGYE. The entire CDR3 reads CASSTRGGGGYEQYF.

Notes on this clone: The read ends 3 residues shy of where the CDR3 ends; the end is completed using the germline J gene. The chain is built from TRBV5-1 and TRBJ2-7; 7 nucleotides align to TRBD1. The junction had 5 bases not matched to a gene; V was cut back by 0 bases and J by 2 bases. Germline V gene lookup returns CDR1 SGHRS and CDR2 YFSETQ. The CDR3 runs to 15 residues. CDR3 protein: CASSLAWDSPYEQYF. The DNA read from the CDR3 is TGCGCCAGCAGCTTGGCCTGGGACAGCCCCTACGAG. The variable domain in full, with the rest retrieved from reference TRBV5-1 and TRBJ2-7, is KAGVTQTPRYLIKTRGQQVTLSCSPISGHRSVSWYQQTPGQGLQFLFEYFSETQRNKGNFPGRFSGRQFSNSRSEMNVSTLELGDSALYLCASSLAWDSPYEQYFGPGTRLTVT.

The CDR3 bases that were read are TGTGCCAGCTCACCGGGGGGGTTTGATTCACCG. Protein sequence: CASSPGGFDSP. Given in full, the CDR3 is CASSPGGFDSPLFF. J is TRBJ2-2 and V is TRBV18, with 7 bases matching TRBD2. The CDR3 goes on 3 residues after the read ends, and that part is filled in from the germline J gene. This CDR3 is 14 amino acids long. Germline lookup yields CDR1 KGHSH and CDR2 LQKENI.

By frequency, this clone is medium-sized. The CDR3 goes on 3 residues after the read ends, and that part is filled in from the germline J gene. The V call is TRBV6-2 or TRBV6-3, the J call TRBJ2-5; 9 nucleotides align to TRBD1. Per germline, CDR1 MNHEY and CDR2 SVGEGT. This CDR3 has 14 amino acids. The junction had 1 base not matched to a gene; V was cut back by 5 bases and J by 0 bases. The sequenced CDR3 bases are TGTGCCAGCAGTGGGACAGGGAACCAAGAGACC. Protein product: CASSGTGNQET. The whole CDR3 region reads CASSGTGNQETQYF.